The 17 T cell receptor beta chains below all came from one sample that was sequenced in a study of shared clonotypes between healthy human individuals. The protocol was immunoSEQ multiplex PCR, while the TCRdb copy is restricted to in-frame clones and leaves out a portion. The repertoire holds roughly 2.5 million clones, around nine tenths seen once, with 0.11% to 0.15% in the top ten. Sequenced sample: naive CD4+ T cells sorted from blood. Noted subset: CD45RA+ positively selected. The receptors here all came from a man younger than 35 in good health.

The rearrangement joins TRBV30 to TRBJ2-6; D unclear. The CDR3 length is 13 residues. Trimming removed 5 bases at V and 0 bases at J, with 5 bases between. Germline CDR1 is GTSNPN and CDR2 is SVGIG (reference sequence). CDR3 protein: CAWAVSGANVLTF. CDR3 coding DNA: TGTGCCTGGGCAGTCTCTGGGGCCAACGTCCTGACTTTC.

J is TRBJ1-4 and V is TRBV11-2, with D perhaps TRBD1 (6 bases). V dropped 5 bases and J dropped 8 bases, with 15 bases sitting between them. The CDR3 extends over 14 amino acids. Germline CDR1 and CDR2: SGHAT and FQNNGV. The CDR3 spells CASSHDRTSEKLFF. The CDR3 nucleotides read TGTGCCAGCAGCCACGACAGGACCTCCGAAAAACTGTTTTTT.

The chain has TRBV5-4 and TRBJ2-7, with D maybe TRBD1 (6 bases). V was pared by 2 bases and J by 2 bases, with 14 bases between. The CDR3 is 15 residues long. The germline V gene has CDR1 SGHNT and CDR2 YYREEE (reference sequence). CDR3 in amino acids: CASSLRTDSPYEQYF. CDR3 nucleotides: TGTGCCAGCAGCTTAAGGACAGATTCCCCCTACGAGCAGTACTTC.

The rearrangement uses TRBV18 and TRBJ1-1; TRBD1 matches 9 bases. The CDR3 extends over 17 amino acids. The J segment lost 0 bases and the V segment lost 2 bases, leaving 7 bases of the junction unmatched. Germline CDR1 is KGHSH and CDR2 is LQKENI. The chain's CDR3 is CASSPSGQGIMNTEAFF. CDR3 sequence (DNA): TGTGCCAGCTCACCAAGTGGACAGGGGATCATGAACACTGAAGCTTTCTTT.

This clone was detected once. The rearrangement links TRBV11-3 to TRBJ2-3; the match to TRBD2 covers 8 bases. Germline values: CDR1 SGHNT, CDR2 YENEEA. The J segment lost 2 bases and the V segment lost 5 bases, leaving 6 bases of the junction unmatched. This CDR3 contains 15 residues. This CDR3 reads CASSIGLADTDTQYF. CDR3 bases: TGTGCCAGCAGCATCGGACTAGCAGACACAGATACGCAGTATTTT.

CDR3 nucleotide sequence: TGTGCCAGTAGTTTGGCAGAAGCAGCTAATTCACCCCTCCACTTT. It specifies CASSLAEAANSPLHF. The rearrangement uses TRBV19 and TRBJ1-6; no firm D call. The V and J ends lost 5 bases and 6 bases respectively, with 14 bases between them. Germline-derived CDR1 and CDR2 are LNHDA and SQIVND (reference sequence). The CDR3 has 15 residues.

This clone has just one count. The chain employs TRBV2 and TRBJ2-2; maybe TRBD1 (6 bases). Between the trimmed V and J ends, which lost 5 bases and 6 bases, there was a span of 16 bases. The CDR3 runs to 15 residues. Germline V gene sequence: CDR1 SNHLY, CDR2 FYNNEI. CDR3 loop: CASSHLDREAGELFF. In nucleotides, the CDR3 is TGTGCCAGCAGTCACCTGGACAGAGAAGCCGGGGAGCTGTTTTTT.

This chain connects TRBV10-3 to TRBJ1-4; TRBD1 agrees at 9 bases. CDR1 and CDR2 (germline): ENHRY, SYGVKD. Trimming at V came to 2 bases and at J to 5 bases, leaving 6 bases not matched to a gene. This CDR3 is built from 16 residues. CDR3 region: CAISEGTGGGNEKLFF. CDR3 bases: TGTGCCATCAGTGAGGGAACAGGGGGCGGGAATGAAAAACTGTTTTTT.

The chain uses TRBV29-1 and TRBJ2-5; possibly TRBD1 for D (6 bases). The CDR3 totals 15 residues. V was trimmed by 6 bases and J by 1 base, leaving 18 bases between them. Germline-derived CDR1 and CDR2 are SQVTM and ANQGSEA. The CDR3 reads CSVESFGQRQETQYF. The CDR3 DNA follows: TGCAGCGTGGAATCATTCGGACAGCGCCAAGAGACCCAGTACTTC.

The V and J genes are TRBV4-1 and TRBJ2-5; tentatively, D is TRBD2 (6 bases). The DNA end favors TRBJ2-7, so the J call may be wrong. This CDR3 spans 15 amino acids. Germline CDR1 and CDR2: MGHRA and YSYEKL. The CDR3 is CASSQGGAISYEQYF. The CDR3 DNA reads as TGCGCCAGCAGCCAGGGCGGGGCGATCTCCTACGAGCAGTACTTC.

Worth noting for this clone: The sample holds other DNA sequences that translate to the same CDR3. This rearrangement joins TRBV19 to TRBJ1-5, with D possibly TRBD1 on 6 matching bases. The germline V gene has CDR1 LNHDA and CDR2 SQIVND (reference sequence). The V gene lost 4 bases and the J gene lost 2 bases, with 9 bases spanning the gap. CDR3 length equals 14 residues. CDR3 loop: CASSNPGGNQPQHF. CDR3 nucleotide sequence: TGTGCCAGTAGTAATCCAGGGGGCAATCAGCCCCAGCATTTT. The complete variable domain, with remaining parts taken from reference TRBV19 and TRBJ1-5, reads DGGITQSPKYLFRKEGQNVTLSCEQNLNHDAMYWYRQDPGQGLRLIYYSQIVNDFQKGDIAEGYSVSREKKESFPLTVTSAQKNPTAFYLCASSNPGGNQPQHFGDGTRLSIL.

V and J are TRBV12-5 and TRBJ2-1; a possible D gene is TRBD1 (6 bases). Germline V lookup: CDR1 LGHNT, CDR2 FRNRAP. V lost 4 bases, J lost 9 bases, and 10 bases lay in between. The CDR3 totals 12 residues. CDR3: CASGSRGTEQFF. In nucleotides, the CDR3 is TGTGCTAGTGGTTCGAGGGGGACTGAGCAGTTCTTC.

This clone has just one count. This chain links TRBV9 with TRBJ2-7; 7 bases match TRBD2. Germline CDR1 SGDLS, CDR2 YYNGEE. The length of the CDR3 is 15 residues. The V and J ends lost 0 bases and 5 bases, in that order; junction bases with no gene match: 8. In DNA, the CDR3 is TGTGCCAGCAGCGTAGGAGCGGGGTTCAAGGACGAGCAGTACTTC. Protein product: CASSVGAGFKDEQYF.

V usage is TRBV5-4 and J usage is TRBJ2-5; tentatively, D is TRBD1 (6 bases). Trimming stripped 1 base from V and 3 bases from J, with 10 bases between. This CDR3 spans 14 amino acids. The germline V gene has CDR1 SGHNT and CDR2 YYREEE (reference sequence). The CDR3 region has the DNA TGTGCCAGCAGCTTGTACGGGACAAAAGAGACCCAGTACTTC. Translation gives CASSLYGTKETQYF.

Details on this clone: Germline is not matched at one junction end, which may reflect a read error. The CDR3 loop is CASSYGGADTQYF. As DNA, the CDR3 is TGTGCTAGCAGCTACGGTGGGGCGGATACGCAGTATTTT. This chain links TRBV7-7 with TRBJ2-3; a weak D match, TRBD1 (5 bases). Per germline, CDR1 SSHAT and CDR2 FNYEAQ (reference sequence). The CDR3 extends over 13 amino acids.

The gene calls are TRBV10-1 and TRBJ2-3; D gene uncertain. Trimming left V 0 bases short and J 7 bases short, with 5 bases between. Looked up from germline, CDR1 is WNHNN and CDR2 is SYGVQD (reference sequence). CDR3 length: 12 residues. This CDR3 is CASSESPNTQYF. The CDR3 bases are TGCGCCAGCAGTGAGTCCCCAAATACGCAGTATTTT.

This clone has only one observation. For the CDR3, the DNA is TGTGCCACCAGCAGAGATGCACAGTACGAGCAGTACTTC. This sequence encodes CATSRDAQYEQYF. The genes are TRBV15 and TRBJ2-7; D unresolved. The CDR3 extends over 13 amino acids. V dropped 0 bases and J dropped 4 bases, with 7 bases sitting between them. Germline V CDR1 and CDR2: LNHNV, YYDKDF (reference sequence).